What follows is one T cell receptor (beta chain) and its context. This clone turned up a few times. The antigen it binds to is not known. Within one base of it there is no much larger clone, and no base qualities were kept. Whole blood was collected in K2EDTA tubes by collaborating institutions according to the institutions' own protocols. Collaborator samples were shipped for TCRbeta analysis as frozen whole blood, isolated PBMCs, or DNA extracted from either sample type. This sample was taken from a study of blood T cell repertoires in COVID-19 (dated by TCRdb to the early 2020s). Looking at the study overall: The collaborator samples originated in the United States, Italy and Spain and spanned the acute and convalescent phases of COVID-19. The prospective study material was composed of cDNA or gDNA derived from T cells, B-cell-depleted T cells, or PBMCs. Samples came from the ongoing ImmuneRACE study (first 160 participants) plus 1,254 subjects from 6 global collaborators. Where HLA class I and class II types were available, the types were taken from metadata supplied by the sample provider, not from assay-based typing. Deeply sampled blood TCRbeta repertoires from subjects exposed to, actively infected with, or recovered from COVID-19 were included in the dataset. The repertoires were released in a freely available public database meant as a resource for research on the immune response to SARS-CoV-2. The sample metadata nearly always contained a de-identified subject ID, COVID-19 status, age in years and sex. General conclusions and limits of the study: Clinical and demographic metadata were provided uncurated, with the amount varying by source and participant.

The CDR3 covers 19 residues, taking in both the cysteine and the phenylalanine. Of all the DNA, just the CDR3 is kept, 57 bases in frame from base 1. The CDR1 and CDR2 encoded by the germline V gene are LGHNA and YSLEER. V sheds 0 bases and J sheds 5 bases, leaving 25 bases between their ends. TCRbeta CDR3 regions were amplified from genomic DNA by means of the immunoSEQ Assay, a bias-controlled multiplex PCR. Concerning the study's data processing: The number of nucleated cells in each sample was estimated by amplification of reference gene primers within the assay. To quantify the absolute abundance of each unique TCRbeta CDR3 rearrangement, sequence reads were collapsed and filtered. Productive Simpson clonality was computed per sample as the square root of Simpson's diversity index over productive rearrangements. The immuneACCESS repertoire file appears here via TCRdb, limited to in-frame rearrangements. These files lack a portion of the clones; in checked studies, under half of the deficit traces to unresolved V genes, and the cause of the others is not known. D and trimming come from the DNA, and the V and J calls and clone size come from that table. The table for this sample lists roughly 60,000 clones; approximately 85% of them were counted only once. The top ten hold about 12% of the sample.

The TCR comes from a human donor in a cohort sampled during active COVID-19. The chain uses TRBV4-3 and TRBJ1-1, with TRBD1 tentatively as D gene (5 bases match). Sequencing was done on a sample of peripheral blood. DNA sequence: TGCGCCAGCAGCCAAGATCAACCCAGAGTTGGCAGGGAGGGGACTGAAGCTTTCTTT. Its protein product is CASSQDQPRVGREGTEAFF.